This T cell receptor (beta chain) was identified in a study of a mutant IDH1 vaccine in newly diagnosed glioma. Overall study: Treated patients were about 60% male, about 38% female, mean age about 41 years.

Study results and caveats: Researchers report vaccine-induced immune responses in roughly 94% of patients. Top peripheral T cell clonotype shifts appeared unrelated to pseudoprogression.

The CDR3 length is 13 residues. The ends were cut back, 7 bases at V and 2 bases at J, with 11 bases in the middle. Libraries were prepared by immunoSEQ multiplex PCR; TCRdb keeps only in-frame clonotypes and omits some of them. The sample records tens of thousands of clones, around 82% being singletons. Only a few counts were recorded for this clone. What it binds is not known. Documented time point: week 5, during vaccination. Topical imiquimod accompanied each vaccine dose, which consisted of 300 ug of mutant IDH1 20-mer peptide. New WHO grade 3 or 4 astrocytomas that were IDH1-mutant and ATRX-lost occurred in the donors.

The sample consisted of PBMCs, taken from a glioma patient whose treatment included an IDH1 peptide vaccine. This rearrangement joins TRBV6-7 to TRBJ1-2; D remains unclear. TRBV6-7 is an ORF, and what it does is uncertain. The clonotype was recovered from a middle-aged man with glioma. CDR3 sequence: CASTQIRNYGYTF. CDR3 nucleotides: TGTGCCAGCACCCAAATTAGAAACTATGGCTACACCTTC.